The 20 T cell receptor beta chains listed next were all sequenced from one sample in a study of T cell changes during pregnancy in multiple sclerosis. Only in-frame clones appear in the TCRdb table, and some are missing; sequencing was by immunoSEQ multiplex PCR. This table has 30,000 to 50,000 clones, 90% appearing once. The sample was CD4+ T cells from peripheral blood mononuclear cells, taken in the first trimester of pregnancy. These receptors were collected from a female donor in good health, enrolled as a control in a pregnancy study.

This clone showed up just once. The chain links TRBV6-5 to TRBJ2-7; D may be TRBD1 (6 bases). Trimming pared 8 bases from V and 1 base from J, leaving 15 bases between. The germline gives CDR1 MNHEY, CDR2 SVGAGI. CDR3 length: 14 residues. Here the CDR3 reads CASSATGMSYEQYF. The CDR3 region has the DNA TGTGCCAGCTCGGCCACAGGGATGTCCTACGAGCAGTACTTC.

The chain links TRBV5-1 to TRBJ2-6, with a tentative D call TRBD1 (5 bases). Germline assignment: CDR1 SGHRS and CDR2 YFSETQ. This CDR3 has 15 residues. V was cut by 4 bases and J by 1 base, with 9 bases left in between. The CDR3: CASSPWTSGANVLTF. DNA of the CDR3: TGCGCCAGCAGCCCCTGGACATCTGGGGCCAACGTCCTGACTTTC.

The chain links TRBV6-5 to TRBJ1-2, with D hard to call. CDR3 size: 13 residues. V was shortened by 8 bases and J by 5 bases, with 15 bases between the two germline ends. Germline CDR1 MNHEY, CDR2 SVGAGI. The CDR3 here is CASGFGPVYGYTF. The CDR3 DNA reads TGTGCCAGCGGTTTTGGCCCCGTATATGGCTACACCTTC.

The rearrangement joins TRBV29-1 to TRBJ2-3; D perhaps matches TRBD1 (6 bases). The V end was cut by 6 bases, the J end by 10 bases, with 14 bases between. CDR1 and CDR2 from the germline V gene are SQVTM and ANQGSEA. The CDR3 runs 11 residues. This CDR3 is CSVATGFSQYF. CDR3 bases: TGCAGCGTGGCGACAGGATTTTCGCAGTATTTT.

The J gene is TRBJ1-1, the V gene TRBV19; D unresolved. V was trimmed by 8 bases and J by 4 bases, leaving 14 bases between them. Germline loops: CDR1 LNHDA, CDR2 SQIVND (reference sequence). The CDR3 covers 13 residues. The CDR3 region is CASFGVEGTEAFF. In DNA form, the CDR3 reads TGTGCCAGTTTCGGGGTTGAGGGCACTGAAGCTTTCTTT. Full variable domain (missing parts from reference TRBV19 and TRBJ1-1): DGGITQSPKYLFRKEGQNVTLSCEQNLNHDAMYWYRQDPGQGLRLIYYSQIVNDFQKGDIAEGYSVSREKKESFPLTVTSAQKNPTAFYLCASFGVEGTEAFFGQGTRLTVV.

The chain combines TRBV18 with TRBJ1-1; no clear D. The CDR3 runs 13 residues. V was cut by 5 bases and J by 5 bases, with 12 bases left in between. CDR1 is KGHSH and CDR2 is LQKENI in the germline V gene. The chain's CDR3 is CASSFLGATEAFF. In DNA, the CDR3 is TGTGCCAGCTCATTTCTGGGAGCGACTGAAGCTTTCTTT.

This clone showed up just once. The gene calls are TRBV4-3 and TRBJ1-4; the D gene is possibly TRBD1 (6 bases). The CDR3 totals 16 residues. V shed 0 bases and J shed 8 bases, with 16 bases lying between them. CDR1 is LGHNA and CDR2 is YSLEER in the germline V gene. The CDR3 DNA is TGCGCCAGCAGCCAAGACATTGGGAGGGGGAACGAAAAACTGTTTTTT. Translated, it gives CASSQDIGRGNEKLFF.

The rearrangement links TRBV5-1 to TRBJ2-7, with a possible D match to TRBD1 (7 bases). CDR3 length: 14 residues. Germline loops: CDR1 SGHRS, CDR2 YFSETQ. The V and J ends lost 5 bases and 2 bases respectively, with 14 bases between them. CDR3 DNA sequence: TGCGCCAGCAGAATCCAGGGGGGTACCTACGAGCAGTACTTC. Its protein product is CASRIQGGTYEQYF.

This clone occurred once. The chain combines TRBV6-1 with TRBJ1-2; no clear D gene. Trimming removed 3 bases at V and 12 bases at J, with 11 bases between. This CDR3 region has 11 residues. The germline V gene has CDR1 MNHNS and CDR2 SASEGT. The CDR3 DNA is TGTGCCAGCAGTGAGGAGGCTGGTCACACCTTC. Encoded protein: CASSEEAGHTF.

The chain recombines TRBV7-2 with TRBJ1-1, with D unclear. Trimming left V 2 bases short and J 5 bases short, with 9 bases between. CDR1 and CDR2 (germline): SGHTA, FQGNSA. CDR3 length: 13 amino acids. CDR3 protein: CASSLLAGTEAFF. The CDR3 DNA reads as TGTGCCAGCAGCTTATTGGCGGGAACTGAAGCTTTCTTT.

The chain has TRBV29-1 and TRBJ1-3, with D possibly TRBD1 on 5 matching bases. The CDR3 runs 11 residues. Germline CDR1 and CDR2: SQVTM and ANQGSEA. V lost 2 bases and J 7 bases, leaving 6 bases between the germline ends. Written as DNA, the CDR3 is TGCAGCGTTGAAAAGGGGAACACCATATATTTT. Its translation: CSVEKGNTIYF.

The V gene is TRBV5-1, the J gene TRBJ1-2; the match to TRBD1 covers 12 bases. This CDR3 is built from 16 residues. The germline gives CDR1 SGHRS, CDR2 YFSETQ. V trimming: 5 bases; J trimming: 4 bases; junction bases outside the gene matches: 9. The CDR3 nucleotides are TGCGCCAGCAGATCCGGGACAGGGGGCATTCTCTATGGCTACACCTTC. The encoded protein is CASRSGTGGILYGYTF. The entire variable domain, with the rest obtained from reference TRBV5-1 and TRBJ1-2, is as follows: KAGVTQTPRYLIKTRGQQVTLSCSPISGHRSVSWYQQTPGQGLQFLFEYFSETQRNKGNFPGRFSGRQFSNSRSEMNVSTLELGDSALYLCASRSGTGGILYGYTFGSGTRLTVV.

The chain recombines TRBV9 with TRBJ1-6, with D maybe TRBD1 (5 bases). Germline CDR1 SGDLS, CDR2 YYNGEE. The CDR3 length is 15 residues. V lost 0 bases, J lost 6 bases, and 10 bases lay in between. The CDR3 spells CASSVEGTANSPLHF. The CDR3 nucleotides are TGTGCCAGCAGCGTAGAGGGGACTGCTAATTCACCCCTCCACTTT. Full variable domain (rest looked up from reference TRBV9 and TRBJ1-6): DSGVTQTPKHLITATGQRVTLRCSPRSGDLSVYWYQQSLDQGLQFLIQYYNGEERAKGNILERFSAQQFPDLHSELNLSSLELGDSALYFCASSVEGTANSPLHFGNGTRLTVT.

The table lists this clone with a count of one. The rearrangement uses TRBV7-2 and TRBJ2-7; D is ambiguous. V lost 1 base to trimming and J lost 7 bases, with 8 bases between them. The CDR3 length is 12 residues. Germline lookup yields CDR1 SGHTA and CDR2 FQGNSA. The CDR3 DNA sequence: TGTGCCAGCAGCTTAGTTCAGAGGGAGCAGTACTTC. It encodes CASSLVQREQYF.

The chain couples TRBV7-2 to TRBJ2-2; a weak D match, TRBD1 (6 bases). Germline CDR1 SGHTA, CDR2 FQGNSA. The CDR3 has 14 amino acids. The V end was cut by 5 bases, the J end by 2 bases, with 9 bases between. CDR3 sequence reads: CASSDRINTGELFF. The CDR3 DNA reads TGTGCCAGCAGCGACAGGATTAACACCGGGGAGCTGTTTTTT.

V usage is TRBV28 and J usage is TRBJ1-4, with D perhaps TRBD1 (5 bases). The CDR3 contains 15 residues. The V end was cut by 4 bases, the J end by 6 bases, with 15 bases between. Germline CDR1 and CDR2: MDHEN and SYDVKM. CDR3 DNA sequence: TGTGCCAGCAGTTCTACAGGACTAAATTATGAAAAACTGTTTTTT. Its protein product is CASSSTGLNYEKLFF.

The chain recombines TRBV7-2 with TRBJ1-1, with TRBD1 matching over 7 bases. From germline, CDR1 is SGHTA and CDR2 FQGNSA. V was pared by 4 bases and J by 4 bases, with 6 bases of the junction left unmatched. The CDR3 sequence is 14 residues long. The CDR3 reads CASSSTGWITEAFF. CDR3 DNA sequence: TGTGCCAGCAGCTCGACAGGGTGGATCACTGAAGCTTTCTTT.

V and J are TRBV7-3 and TRBJ2-3, with D possibly matching TRBD2 (6 bases). This CDR3 spans 14 amino acids. V lost 5 bases to trimming and J lost 3 bases, with 12 bases between them. The germline V gene has CDR1 SGHTA and CDR2 FQGTGA. CDR3 coding DNA: TGTGCCAGCAGCGTGTTGGGGGGAACAGATACGCAGTATTTT. Its translation is CASSVLGGTDTQYF. The full variable domain, in which reference TRBV7-3 and TRBJ2-3 provide the parts outside the CDR3, is GAGVSQTPSNKVTEKGKYVELRCDPISGHTALYWYRQSLGQGPEFLIYFQGTGAADDSGLPNDRFFAVRPEGSVSTLKIQRTERGDSAVYLCASSVLGGTDTQYFGPGTRLTVL.

This clone was recorded once. V usage is TRBV4-2 and J usage is TRBJ1-6, with TRBD1 identical over 9 bases. This CDR3 has 18 residues. Germline trimming cut 0 bases from V and 7 bases from J; bases unmatched to any gene: 10. CDR1 and CDR2 from the germline V gene are LGHNA and YNFKEQ. Here the CDR3 reads CASSQDYLRGQGNSPLHF. The CDR3 nucleotides are TGTGCCAGCAGCCAAGATTACTTGCGGGGACAGGGAAATTCACCCCTCCACTTT.

The chain is built from TRBV9 and TRBJ2-5; D may be TRBD1 (5 bases). CDR1 is SGDLS, CDR2 YYNGEE, per germline. The CDR3 covers 14 residues. Trimming pared 1 base from V and 1 base from J, leaving 8 bases between. The DNA for the CDR3 is TGTGCCAGCAGCGTACAGGGTAGCCAAGAGACCCAGTACTTC. Its protein is CASSVQGSQETQYF.